The 2 T cell receptor beta chains given below trace back to one sample, sequenced in a study of blood T cell repertoires in COVID-19. TCRdb's copy holds only in-frame clones and misses some; the assay was immunoSEQ multiplex PCR. The sample consists of approximately 270,000 clones, 90% to 95% of them appearing once. Sample: PBMCs or T cells enriched from blood (not recorded which). The receptors shown here come from a human donor in a cohort exposed to, infected with or recovered from COVID-19 (not recorded which). The donor label of this sample is uncertain.

The rearrangement joins TRBV6-1 to TRBJ1-2, with D possibly TRBD1 on 5 matching bases. The CDR3 loop spans 14 amino acids. Germline CDR1 MNHNS, CDR2 SASEGT. The V end lost 3 bases, the J end lost 2 bases, and 10 bases lay between the germline ends. In DNA, the CDR3 is TGTGCCAGCAGTGATTGGGGCTTGAACTATGGCTACACCTTC. Residues: CASSDWGLNYGYTF.

This clone occurred once. The chain has TRBV7-8 and TRBJ2-1, with D possibly being TRBD2 (7 bases). Trimming removed 6 bases from V and 7 bases from J, with 22 bases in between. Per germline, CDR1 SGHVS and CDR2 FQNEAQ. The CDR3 length is 16 residues. The CDR3 sequence is CASSPYGSGGANEQFF. CDR3 bases: TGTGCCAGCAGTCCTTATGGTAGTGGGGGGGCGAATGAGCAGTTCTTC. The variable domain in full, completed from reference TRBV7-8 and TRBJ2-1, reads GAGVSQSPRYKVAKRGQDVALRCDPISGHVSLFWYQQALGQGPEFLTYFQNEAQLDKSGLPSDRFFAERPEGSVSTLKIQRTQQEDSAVYLCASSPYGSGGANEQFFGPGTRLTVL.